This T cell receptor (beta chain) was captured by sequencing in a study of blood T cell repertoires in COVID-19. About the research overall: Italy, Spain and the United States were the sources of the convalescent and acute COVID-19 samples. PBMCs, B-cell-depleted T cells, or T cells provided the cDNA or gDNA that made up the material.

In the authors' workflow: Amplification of reference gene primers was used by the study to estimate nucleated cell counts. The repertoire was sequenced with immunoSEQ multiplex PCR; TCRdb's copy has only in-frame clones and lacks some. Clonal size and the V and J genes are those of that table, whereas D and trimming came from the DNA. The data show 11,000 to 15,000 clones, about 80% seen once. CDR1 and CDR2 (germline): SNHLY, FYNNEI. The CDR3 covers 13 residues. Trimming stripped 2 bases from V and 8 bases from J, with 10 bases between. The rearrangement joins TRBV2 to TRBJ2-1, with D uncertain. Sample: peripheral blood. This clonotype was sampled from a woman aged 60-75 years with acute or convalescent COVID-19. The CDR3 DNA reads as TGTGCCAGCAGTGAACGTAGTACCTATGAGCAGTTCTTC. Its protein is CASSERSTYEQFF.